This record covers a single T cell receptor (beta chain). V lost 6 bases, J lost 4 bases, and 21 bases lay in between. The germline gives CDR1 LNHDA, CDR2 SQIVND (reference sequence). CDR3 length: 16 residues. The source of the sample is a study of blood T cell repertoires in COVID-19. Study at large: COVID-19 samples collected from the United States, Italy and Spain covered acute and convalescent phases.

Generated by immunoSEQ multiplex PCR, the TCRdb table keeps only in-frame clones and is missing some. This table has over 600,000 clones, around 90% appearing once. The receptor was derived from a woman aged 18-35 years with acute or convalescent COVID-19. The chain is built from TRBV19 and TRBJ1-2; D is possibly TRBD1 (5 bases). What was sequenced was peripheral blood. For the CDR3, the DNA is TGTGCCAGTAGCCGGGGAGGGGTTTTTAGAGTCTATGGCTACACCTTC. Translating it yields CASSRGGVFRVYGYTF.